This T cell receptor beta chain was sequenced during a study of human T cells and chemical hapten exposure. About the study: The sensitizing agent was 2% DPC, placed on roughly 2 cm by roughly 2 cm of upper inner arm skin.

The library tagged individual cDNA molecules with unique molecular identifiers. TCRdb independently ran MiXCR on the RACE reads; one entry per CDR3 protein. This table holds around 120,000 distinct CDR3 sequences, about 13% found once. Noted time point: pre-sensitization, week 0. The treatment was: therapeutic diphenylcyclopropenone sensitization with weekly scalp DPC. Unfractionated whole blood was the source of the extracted total RNA. Trimming took 5 bases from V and 8 from J, leaving 11 bases between them. Germline CDR1 is MNHEY and CDR2 is SMNVEV (reference sequence). This CDR3 spans 12 amino acids.

Source: whole blood, taken in connection with sensitization to the hapten diphenylcyclopropenone (DPC). This receptor was identified in a woman under 30 with alopecia areata. Some clones in this sample may be carry-over from other donors' samples. The V and J genes are TRBV27 and TRBJ2-3, with D possibly being TRBD2 (6 bases). The CDR3, as DNA: TGTGCCAGCAGTACCCTCGGGGGTACGCAGTATTTT. Its protein product is CASSTLGGTQYF.